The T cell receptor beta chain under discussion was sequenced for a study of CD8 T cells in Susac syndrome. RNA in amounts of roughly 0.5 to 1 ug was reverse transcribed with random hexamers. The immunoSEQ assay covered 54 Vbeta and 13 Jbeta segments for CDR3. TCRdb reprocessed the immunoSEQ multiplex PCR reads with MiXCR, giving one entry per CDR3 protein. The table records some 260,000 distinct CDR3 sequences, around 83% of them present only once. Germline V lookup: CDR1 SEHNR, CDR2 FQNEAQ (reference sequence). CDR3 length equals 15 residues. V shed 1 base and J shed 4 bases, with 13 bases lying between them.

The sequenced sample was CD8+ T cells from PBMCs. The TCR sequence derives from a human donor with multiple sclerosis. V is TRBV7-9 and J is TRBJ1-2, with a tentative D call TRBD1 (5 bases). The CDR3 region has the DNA TGTGCCAGCAGCTTAGGCCAAGGGGAGATCTATGGCTACACCTTC. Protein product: CASSLGQGEIYGYTF.